The present TCR beta chain was sequenced within a study of CD8 T cells in ankylosing spondylitis. This clonotype occurred many times. As yet, its antigen is unknown. Using its own MiXCR run on the 5' RACE reads, TCRdb lists one record per CDR3 protein. Of approximately 43,000 distinct CDR3 sequences in the sample, about 4.2% are singletons; the top ten hold roughly 4%. Study-wide results and caveats: From matched ankylosing spondylitis synovial fluid, disease-linked clones were reportedly recovered at significantly enriched levels.

Unmatched junction bases numbered 3, after V lost 0 bases and J lost 4 bases. The germline CDR1 and CDR2 sequences are SGDLS and YYNGEE. CDR3 length: 14 residues. The source material was blood, either unsorted or a sorted T cell fraction (not recorded which). The TCR comes from a female donor with ankylosing spondylitis or in good health (not recorded which). The rearrangement uses TRBV9 and TRBJ1-2; 7 positions match TRBD1. The CDR3 reads CASSVGTGSYGYTF. The CDR3 coding sequence is TGTGCCAGCAGCGTAGGGACAGGAAGCTATGGCTACACCTTC.